The entry below describes one T cell receptor beta chain. The antigen remains undetermined. The data are from a study of T cell repertoires in cytomegalovirus infection. Points from the study as a whole: Dominating the ex vivo response were HLA-C-restricted CMV-specific TCR beta clonotypes. Carriers of CMV plus the relevant HLA were identified by cumulative public TCR beta family frequency.

One entry per CDR3 protein results from TCRdb running MiXCR on the reads. The sample lists roughly 990,000 distinct CDR3 sequences, around 30% occurring once. V lost 0 bases to trimming and J lost 6 bases, with 8 bases between them. CDR1 and CDR2 from the germline V gene are MNHNY and SVGAGI (reference sequence). The CDR3 consists of 13 residues. The TCR was taken from a human donor in good health (CMV status not recorded). Some clones in this sample may be carry-over from other donors' samples. The chain combines TRBV6-6 with TRBJ1-2; no definite D call. The sample consisted of cultured CD8+ T cells from PBMCs, taken from culture after CMV antigen stimulation. CDR3 residues: CASSYSALDGYTF. CDR3 bases: TGTGCCAGCAGTTACTCTGCTCTAGATGGCTACACCTTC.